These 30 T cell receptor beta chains were all obtained from the same sample, sequenced in a study of blood T cell repertoires in COVID-19. Libraries were prepared by immunoSEQ multiplex PCR; TCRdb keeps only in-frame clonotypes and omits some of them. The sample includes 350,000 to 550,000 clones, around 89% of them seen just once. Sequenced: peripheral blood. The receptors shown here come from a woman aged 30 to 39 with acute or convalescent COVID-19.

V and J are TRBV4-1 and TRBJ2-1, with 12 bases aligning to TRBD2. With V trimmed by 1 base and J by 8 bases, 3 bases remained unmatched. There are 15 residues in the CDR3. Germline V gene sequence: CDR1 MGHRA, CDR2 YSYEKL. This CDR3 is CASSQGTSGVDEQFF. DNA of the CDR3: TGCGCCAGCAGCCAAGGGACTAGCGGGGTCGATGAGCAGTTCTTC.

This chain joins TRBV5-1 and TRBJ2-1; perhaps TRBD2 as D (6 bases). V lost 6 bases to trimming and J lost 7 bases, with 20 bases between them. The CDR3 runs 15 residues. The germline V gene encodes CDR1 SGHRS and CDR2 YFSETQ. In DNA form, the CDR3 reads TGCGCCAGCACATCTTATTGGGACTCCTCAAATGAGCAGTTCTTC. Translated, it gives CASTSYWDSSNEQFF.

The chain employs TRBV6-5 and TRBJ2-1, with D maybe TRBD2 (7 bases). The CDR3 runs 15 residues. The V end lost 4 bases, the J end lost 4 bases, and 14 bases lay between the germline ends. CDR1 and CDR2 (germline): MNHEY, SVGAGI. CDR3 nucleotides: TGTGCCAGCAGTTGGGGGGGGCCCCTATACAATGAGCAGTTCTTC. It is translated as CASSWGGPLYNEQFF.

This chain joins TRBV19 and TRBJ2-7; 9 bases are a match to TRBD2. The ends lost 4 bases at V and 3 bases at J; junction bases unmatched: 4. From germline, CDR1 is LNHDA and CDR2 SQIVND (reference sequence). The CDR3 is 14 amino acids. The CDR3 DNA reads TGTGCCAGTAGTAGGGCTAGCGGGGACTACGAGCAGTACTTC. It yields the protein CASSRASGDYEQYF.

This clone was recorded a few times. The V and J genes are TRBV19 and TRBJ2-1; D perhaps matches TRBD2 (7 bases). Trimming shortened V by 7 bases and J by 11 bases, and 27 bases separated the two germline ends. The CDR3 has 16 residues. Germline V lookup: CDR1 LNHDA, CDR2 SQIVND (reference sequence). The CDR3 region is CASMKGGDRHSGQQFF. DNA of the CDR3: TGTGCCAGTATGAAGGGGGGGGACCGCCACTCAGGGCAGCAGTTCTTC.

The V and J genes are TRBV19 and TRBJ2-2, with 10 bases aligning to TRBD1. The CDR3 is 16 amino acids. Germline trimming cut 7 bases from V and 6 bases from J; bases unmatched to any gene: 11. Germline V gene data show CDR1 as LNHDA and CDR2 as SQIVND (reference sequence). DNA for the CDR3: TGTGCCAGTAATAGCCCCCGCGGACAGGGGGCCGGGGAGCTGTTTTTT. Protein: CASNSPRGQGAGELFF.

The chain joins TRBV10-3 to TRBJ2-1; D is perhaps TRBD1 (6 bases). V was trimmed by 0 bases and J by 7 bases, leaving 13 bases between them. From germline, CDR1 is ENHRY and CDR2 SYGVKD. This CDR3 comprises 15 residues. The CDR3 nucleotides read TGTGCCATCAGTGAGTCTCAGGGGCGCAAGAATGAGCAGTTCTTC. It specifies CAISESQGRKNEQFF.

This rearrangement joins TRBV6-5 to TRBJ2-7; weak D call: TRBD1 (6 bases). The ends were cut back, 6 bases at V and 3 bases at J, with 18 bases in the middle. The CDR3 runs to 15 residues. The germline V gene has CDR1 MNHEY and CDR2 SVGAGI. CDR3 protein: CASRSGATQGYEQYF. The DNA for the CDR3 is TGTGCCAGCAGGTCAGGGGCCACGCAGGGCTACGAGCAGTACTTC.

V gene TRBV6-1 combines with J gene TRBJ1-6; the match to TRBD1 covers 7 bases. This CDR3 contains 17 residues. Losses at the gene ends were 3 bases for V and 6 bases for J; bases not matched to a gene: 11. Germline CDR1 reads MNHNS; CDR2 reads SASEGT. The CDR3 DNA is TGTGCCAGCAGTGACCCCGAGACAGGGATATCTAATTCACCCCTCCACTTT. Translated, it gives CASSDPETGISNSPLHF.

The CDR3 spells CASSVENSRATEAFF. CDR3 nucleotide sequence: TGCGCCAGCAGCGTTGAAAATAGCAGGGCTACTGAAGCTTTCTTT. This chain uses TRBV5-1 with TRBJ1-1; the D gene is possibly TRBD1 (5 bases). This CDR3 contains 15 residues. Germline CDR1 and CDR2: SGHRS and YFSETQ. V was pared by 4 bases and J by 5 bases, with 18 bases between.

This clone was observed a single time. Written as DNA, the CDR3 is TGTGCCAGCAGCTCTAGCGGGGCGGAGACCCAGTACTTC. Protein product: CASSSSGAETQYF. This sequence joins TRBV5-4 and TRBJ2-5; 9 bases agree with TRBD2. CDR3 length equals 13 residues. Trimming cost V 3 bases and J 5 bases; bases outside gene matches: 2. The germline CDR1 and CDR2 sequences are SGHNT and YYREEE (reference sequence).

This clone was observed a single time. This chain joins TRBV7-3 and TRBJ2-5, with D perhaps matching TRBD2 (6 bases). Germline CDR1 is SGHTA and CDR2 is FQGTGA. V lost 1 base and J lost 0, with 9 bases in between. This CDR3 is 15 amino acids long. The CDR3 here is CASSLMAGHQETQYF. CDR3 in DNA: TGTGCCAGCAGCTTAATGGCGGGGCACCAAGAGACCCAGTACTTC.

CDR3 sequence: CATSVQGADTQYF. The CDR3 bases are TGTGCCACCAGTGTACAGGGTGCAGATACGCAGTATTTT. The chain combines TRBV24-1 with TRBJ2-3; possibly TRBD1 for D (6 bases). CDR1 and CDR2 (germline): KGHDR, SFDVKD. V lost 5 bases and J 4 bases, leaving 9 bases between the germline ends. This CDR3 spans 13 amino acids.

The chain combines TRBV5-1 with TRBJ2-2, with TRBD1 identical over 7 bases. J was trimmed by 4 bases and V by 4 bases; bases with no gene match: 7. Germline V CDR1 and CDR2: SGHRS, YFSETQ. The CDR3 is 15 amino acids. As DNA, the CDR3 is TGCGCCAGCAGCCTTAATACAGGGGTCACCGGGGAGCTGTTTTTT. Translation gives CASSLNTGVTGELFF.

This chain connects TRBV24-1 to TRBJ2-3; D ambiguous. The CDR3 is 12 residues long. CDR1 is KGHDR, CDR2 SFDVKD, per germline. V lost 12 bases and J lost 2, with 11 bases in between. CDR3 residues: CAAPILTDTQYF. CDR3 in DNA: TGTGCCGCTCCCATACTCACAGATACGCAGTATTTT.

The chain is built from TRBV7-3 and TRBJ2-3; D is perhaps TRBD2 (6 bases). This CDR3 spans 17 amino acids. Trimming stripped 5 bases from V and 4 bases from J, with 22 bases between. CDR1 is SGHTA, CDR2 FQGTGA, per germline. The CDR3 nucleotides read TGTGCCAGCAGCAAGTCCCCGACTAGTTGGGGGGCAGATACGCAGTATTTT. Amino acid sequence: CASSKSPTSWGADTQYF.

This sequence joins TRBV5-5 and TRBJ1-1; 7 nucleotides match TRBD1. Unmatched junction bases numbered 10, after V lost 5 bases and J lost 3 bases. Germline V CDR1 and CDR2: SGHKS, YYEKEE (reference sequence). The CDR3 spans 15 residues. The CDR3 nucleotides read TGTGCCAGCAGTACCGCTGCGACAGGGTACACTGAAGCTTTCTTT. It specifies CASSTAATGYTEAFF.

The rearrangement joins TRBV19 to TRBJ1-4; 7 bases fit TRBD1. Germline V CDR1 and CDR2: LNHDA, SQIVND (reference sequence). The CDR3 is 13 amino acids. Trimming at V came to 9 bases and at J to 8 bases, leaving 9 bases not matched to a gene. The CDR3 here is CASRKGAGEKLFF. In DNA, the CDR3 is TGTGCCAGCCGAAAGGGGGCAGGAGAAAAACTGTTTTTT. Full variable domain (rest looked up from reference TRBV19 and TRBJ1-4): DGGITQSPKYLFRKEGQNVTLSCEQNLNHDAMYWYRQDPGQGLRLIYYSQIVNDFQKGDIAEGYSVSREKKESFPLTVTSAQKNPTAFYLCASRKGAGEKLFFGSGTQLSVL.

The rearrangement uses TRBV13 and TRBJ2-1, with D perhaps matching TRBD1 (7 bases). Trimming removed 5 bases from V and 4 bases from J, with 18 bases in between. The CDR3 runs 16 residues. Germline CDR1 PRHDT, CDR2 FYEKMQ (reference sequence). The DNA for the CDR3 is TGTGCCAGCAGCGTGGGAGGAGGGGGCGTTTACAATGAGCAGTTCTTC. This sequence encodes CASSVGGGGVYNEQFF.

V usage is TRBV6-1 and J usage is TRBJ2-5; possible D gene TRBD2, 7 bases. Trimming took 2 bases from V and 2 from J, leaving 12 bases between them. The CDR3 is 15 residues long. Per the germline V gene, CDR1 is MNHNS and CDR2 is SASEGT. The CDR3 spells CASSESRGAQETQYF. CDR3 DNA sequence: TGTGCCAGCAGTGAATCCCGGGGGGCTCAAGAGACCCAGTACTTC.

The V gene is TRBV5-1, the J gene TRBJ1-6; D is undetermined. V shed 5 bases and J shed 9 bases, with 21 bases lying between them. CDR1 and CDR2 (germline): SGHRS, YFSETQ. CDR3 length equals 16 residues. The CDR3 protein is CASRASADMETSPLHF. In nucleotides, the CDR3 is TGCGCCAGCAGAGCCTCTGCGGATATGGAGACTTCACCCCTCCACTTT.

The chain couples TRBV2 to TRBJ1-6; no definite D call. Germline loops: CDR1 SNHLY, CDR2 FYNNEI. With 2 bases removed from V and 8 bases from J, the gap between germline ends came to 4 bases. This CDR3 spans 12 amino acids. The CDR3 nucleotides read TGTGCCAGCAGTGAACGGTATTCACCCCTCCACTTT. Its protein product is CASSERYSPLHF.

This chain links TRBV4-2 with TRBJ2-3; TRBD2 aligns across 8 bases. V shed 1 base, J shed 6 bases, and the junction held 3 bases outside the gene matches. The V gene's germline CDR1 is LGHNA and CDR2 YNFKEQ. CDR3 length: 14 amino acids. The CDR3 loop is CASSQVGGADTQYF. The CDR3 DNA reads as TGTGCCAGCAGCCAAGTCGGGGGGGCGGATACGCAGTATTTT.

The chain uses TRBV5-5 and TRBJ1-2; the match to TRBD1 covers 9 bases. The CDR3 spans 14 residues. CDR1 and CDR2 (germline): SGHKS, YYEKEE (reference sequence). V was pared by 0 bases and J by 8 bases, with 5 bases of the junction left unmatched. The CDR3 here is CASSLAGQGLGYTF. CDR3 nucleotides: TGTGCCAGCAGCTTGGCGGGACAGGGTTTGGGCTACACCTTC.

The chain is built from TRBV7-2 and TRBJ1-1, with D perhaps TRBD1 (5 bases). Germline CDR1 SGHTA, CDR2 FQGNSA. The CDR3 contains 14 residues. V was shortened by 4 bases and J by 9 bases, with 18 bases between the two germline ends. The CDR3 DNA is TGTGCCAGCAGCTCGACCGCCGACAGTCACAAAGCTTTCTTT. Amino acids: CASSSTADSHKAFF.

The rearrangement links TRBV27 to TRBJ1-6, with TRBD1 matching 9 bases. Germline CDR1 is MNHEY and CDR2 is SMNVEV (reference sequence). V trimming: 3 bases; J trimming: 0 bases; junction bases outside the gene matches: 9. CDR3 size: 19 residues. CDR3 sequence reads: CASSLRGQGRVSYNSPLHF. The CDR3 nucleotides are TGTGCCAGCAGTTTGCGGGGACAGGGTAGGGTCTCCTATAATTCACCCCTCCACTTT.

The rearrangement uses TRBV3-1 (or the pseudogene TRBV3-2) and TRBJ1-5, with no clear D. From germline, CDR1 is LGHDT and CDR2 YNNKEL (reference sequence). V lost 2 bases, J lost 4 bases, and 12 bases lay in between. The CDR3 sequence is 15 residues long. The CDR3 sequence is CASSQFSSPNQPQHF. The CDR3 nucleotides are TGTGCCAGCAGCCAATTTAGCAGTCCAAATCAGCCCCAGCATTTT.

This clone was observed a single time. The chain couples TRBV7-3 to TRBJ2-2; tentative D call: TRBD1 (6 bases). Germline CDR1 and CDR2: SGHTA and FQGTGA. With 3 bases removed from V and 4 bases from J, the gap between germline ends came to 15 bases. The CDR3 runs to 16 residues. DNA for the CDR3: TGTGCCAGCAGCTTCTCGCCAGGGGCGGGCACCGGGGAGCTGTTTTTT. Translated: CASSFSPGAGTGELFF.

This clone showed up just a few times. The rearrangement uses TRBV3-1 (or the pseudogene TRBV3-2) and TRBJ2-7; perhaps TRBD2 as D (6 bases). This CDR3 region has 14 residues. CDR1 is LGHDT, CDR2 YNNKEL, per germline (reference sequence). V lost 0 bases to trimming and J lost 6 bases, with 12 bases between them. The CDR3 bases are TGTGCCAGCAGCCAAGATATTGGAGGGCTCGAGCAGTACTTC. This sequence encodes CASSQDIGGLEQYF.

The chain joins TRBV10-1 to TRBJ2-7; unclear D gene. The CDR3 extends over 13 amino acids. Trimming took off 0 bases at V and 6 bases at J, with 9 bases between the two ends. Germline-derived CDR1 and CDR2 are WNHNN and SYGVQD (reference sequence). DNA for the CDR3: TGCGCCAGCAGTGAGTCGACTGTAACCGAGCAGTACTTC. Its translation is CASSESTVTEQYF.